Below are 17 T cell receptor beta chains sequenced from a single sample in a study of Graves' ophthalmopathy and Graves' hyperthyroidism. CDR3 regions of TCR beta were amplified from RNA transcripts. An initial RT-PCR round employing HTBI primers preceded a second-round multiplex PCR. TCRdb itself ran the multiplex PCR reads through MiXCR, one entry per CDR3 protein. The sample holds roughly 700,000 distinct CDR3 sequences, roughly two fifths seen once. Sequences were obtained from peripheral blood. These receptors were obtained from an adult man with Graves' ophthalmopathy.

This clonotype has a count of ten or more. This sequence joins TRBV5-1 and TRBJ2-7, with 7 positions matching TRBD2. Germline V gene lookup returns CDR1 SGHRS and CDR2 YFSETQ. The CDR3 consists of 14 residues. After removal of 2 bases from V and 0 bases from J, the junction contained 2 bases not matched to a gene. The CDR3: CASSFGLDSYEQYF. The CDR3 DNA reads TGCGCCAGCAGCTTCGGACTAGACTCCTACGAGCAGTACTTC.

This clonotype was observed at least ten times. This chain uses TRBV2 with TRBJ1-2; D unresolved. Trimming pared 8 bases from V and 2 bases from J, leaving 9 bases between. This CDR3 has 12 residues. The germline gives CDR1 SNHLY, CDR2 FYNNEI. CDR3 loop: CASCPVNYGYTF. In nucleotides, the CDR3 is TGTGCCAGCTGCCCCGTAAACTATGGCTACACCTTC.

This clonotype was found many times. The genes are TRBV7-2 and TRBJ1-1; no clear D. The V end lost 1 base, the J end lost 6 bases, and 9 bases lay between the germline ends. The CDR3 is 13 amino acids. Germline V CDR1 and CDR2: SGHTA, FQGNSA. The CDR3, as DNA: TGTGCCAGCAGCTTAGGGAGAACGCCTGAAGCTTTCTTT. This gives the protein CASSLGRTPEAFF.

Worth noting for this clonotype: Since the CDR3 does not end with the conserved phenylalanine or tryptophan, this likely comes from a read error. The limits of the CDR3 on the DNA are not certain, so only TCRdb's listed CDR3 is given. The gene calls are TRBV15 and TRBJ2-5; TRBD2, the table's D call, was not compared with the DNA. Ends included, the CDR3 has 9 residues. The germline V gene has CDR1 LNHNV and CDR2 YYDKDF (reference sequence). CDR3 protein: CATSRDGGP.

The rearrangement joins TRBV10-3 to TRBJ2-7; D is uncertain. CDR1 and CDR2 from the germline V gene are ENHRY and SYGVKD. This CDR3 contains 14 residues. V lost 0 bases to trimming and J lost 7 bases, with 13 bases between them. The CDR3 spells CAISESFGYQEQYF. The CDR3 DNA follows: TGTGCCATCAGTGAGTCGTTCGGGTACCAAGAGCAGTACTTC.

This clonotype was seen a handful of times. The chain employs TRBV25-1 and TRBJ2-2; D is uncertain. V gave up 4 bases and J gave up 2 bases, with 17 bases separating them. The CDR3 is made up of 17 amino acids. Germline CDR1 reads MGHDK; CDR2 reads SYGVNS. The CDR3, as DNA: TGTGCCAGCAGTGTACTTTCCGTCGGCCCCAACACCGGGGAGCTGTTTTTT. Protein: CASSVLSVGPNTGELFF.

The chain links TRBV11-1 to TRBJ1-1, with D maybe TRBD1 (5 bases). The CDR3 is 13 amino acids. Trimming removed 5 bases at V and 11 bases at J, with 18 bases between. Germline-derived CDR1 and CDR2 are SGHAT and FQDESV (reference sequence). In DNA form, the CDR3 reads TGTGCCAGCAGCCACGGGGGTCAAAACGCGGCTTTCTTT. Translating gives CASSHGGQNAAFF.

This clonotype was seen more than once but under ten times. V and J are TRBV6-5 and TRBJ1-1, with D uncertain. Germline CDR1 and CDR2: MNHEY and SVGAGI. The CDR3 is made up of 15 amino acids. Trimming took 8 bases from V and 1 from J, leaving 17 bases between them. The CDR3 region has the DNA TGTGCCAGCCGTCGGTATTTGACAAAGAACACTGAAGCTTTCTTT. Protein sequence: CASRRYLTKNTEAFF.

This chain connects TRBV5-1 to TRBJ2-2, with D possibly matching TRBD1 (6 bases). With 7 bases removed from V and 5 bases from J, the gap between germline ends came to 21 bases. The CDR3 loop spans 16 amino acids. From germline, CDR1 is SGHRS and CDR2 YFSETQ. The CDR3 nucleotides are TGCGCCAGCGCGGTACAGGGCACAACGGGTACCGGGGAGCTGTTTTTT. Translated: CASAVQGTTGTGELFF.

The sample holds a few counts of this clonotype. The chain carries TRBV9 and TRBJ1-2; D gene unclear. The CDR3 contains 15 residues. V was shortened by 0 bases and J by 8 bases, with 17 bases between the two germline ends. CDR1 and CDR2 (germline): SGDLS, YYNGEE. The CDR3 here is CASSVGNVALGGYTF. Here the CDR3 DNA reads TGTGCCAGCAGCGTAGGAAACGTAGCCCTTGGCGGCTACACCTTC.

There are many counts of this clonotype. The gene calls are TRBV2 and TRBJ1-6, with unresolved D. This CDR3 is built from 16 residues. The ends were cut back, 6 bases at V and 0 bases at J, with 12 bases in the middle. Germline values: CDR1 SNHLY, CDR2 FYNNEI. The DNA of the CDR3 is TGTGCCAGCAGCGCGGAGCAGAGCTCCTATAATTCACCCCTCCACTTT. It codes for CASSAEQSSYNSPLHF.

This clonotype has a handful of counts. The gene calls are TRBV5-4 and TRBJ2-2; 7 nucleotides line up with TRBD2. The junction had 9 bases not matched to a gene; V was cut back by 4 bases and J by 6 bases. The germline V gene has CDR1 SGHNT and CDR2 YYREEE (reference sequence). The CDR3 has 15 amino acids. Here the CDR3 DNA reads TGTGCCAGCAGCCCGGACGGGGGGAAACCCGGGGAGCTGTTTTTT. This gives the protein CASSPDGGKPGELFF.

V is TRBV7-8 and J is TRBJ2-2; 8 bases align to TRBD1. The junction had 11 bases not matched to a gene; V was cut back by 1 base and J by 4 bases. Germline CDR1 is SGHVS and CDR2 is FQNEAQ. The length of the CDR3 is 18 residues. The CDR3 spells CASSLGGRRGLGTGELFF. The CDR3 coding sequence is TGTGCCAGCAGCTTAGGGGGGCGCAGGGGGCTCGGCACCGGGGAGCTGTTTTTT. Combining the CDR3 with reference TRBV7-8 and TRBJ2-2 gives the whole variable domain GAGVSQSPRYKVAKRGQDVALRCDPISGHVSLFWYQQALGQGPEFLTYFQNEAQLDKSGLPSDRFFAERPEGSVSTLKIQRTQQEDSAVYLCASSLGGRRGLGTGELFFGEGSRLTVL.

The J gene is TRBJ2-7, the V gene TRBV7-9, with 14 bases that match TRBD2. The V gene end was trimmed by 5 bases and the J gene end by 3 bases; junction bases not matched to a gene: 6. Germline V gene data show CDR1 as SEHNR and CDR2 as FQNEAQ (reference sequence). This CDR3 has 16 amino acids. The chain's CDR3 is CASSQRGTSGSYEQYF. The CDR3 DNA is TGTGCCAGCAGCCAAAGAGGGACTAGCGGGAGCTACGAGCAGTACTTC.

This clonotype was seen only a few times. J is TRBJ1-1 and V is TRBV4-3; D uncertain. This CDR3 is built from 14 residues. V lost 0 bases and J lost 3, with 8 bases in between. In germline, CDR1 is LGHNA, CDR2 YSLEER. CDR3 region: CASSQDMAYTEAFF. The CDR3 DNA reads TGCGCCAGCAGCCAAGATATGGCCTACACTGAAGCTTTCTTT.

This clonotype was seen a few times. The V call is TRBV7-8, the J call TRBJ2-5; the D is unclear. CDR3 size: 16 residues. V was shortened by 1 base and J by 6 bases, with 18 bases between the two germline ends. Germline V gene sequence: CDR1 SGHVS, CDR2 FQNEAQ. The CDR3 region is CASSLGRQPVLKTQYF. CDR3 bases: TGTGCCAGCAGCTTAGGAAGGCAGCCGGTTCTTAAGACCCAGTACTTC.

This clonotype was seen more than once but under ten times. This sequence may be a read error, since a much larger clone differs from it by one base. The gene calls are TRBV10-3 and TRBJ2-5; maybe TRBD1 (5 bases). V lost 10 bases, J lost 5 bases, and 23 bases lay in between. CDR1 ENHRY and CDR2 SYGVKD come from the germline V gene. CDR3 length: 15 amino acids. CDR3 sequence: CASTEETVGSETQYF. The CDR3 DNA reads TGTGCCAGCACCGAAGAGACAGTTGGATCGGAGACCCAGTACTTC.